The rows below give T cell receptor beta chains drawn from one sample of a study of T cell repertoires in cytomegalovirus infection. TCRdb processed the reads anew with MiXCR; each CDR3 protein has one entry. The sample carries 150,000 or so distinct CDR3 sequences, 20% to 25% recorded once. The sample comprised PBMCs. Receptor source: a human donor in good health (CMV status not recorded). Some clones in this sample may be carry-over from other donors' samples. CDR3s include the opening cysteine and the closing phenylalanine or tryptophan. D genes are given only for firm matches. Clone size appears in some rows only: once, few, many, or a class for an expanded clone.

V gene,clone size,D gene,J gene,CDR3 DNA,CDR3 protein
TRBV30,few,.,TRBJ1-1,TGTGCCTGGGGGCACACGAACACTGAAGCTTTCTTT,CAWGHTNTEAFF
TRBV6-5,few,.,TRBJ1-3,TGTGCCAGCACTCAGGGAAACACCATATATTTT,CASTQGNTIYF
TRBV7-9,few,.,TRBJ2-1,TGTGCCAGCAGCTTATCCGCGGCCCACAATGAGCAGTTCTTC,CASSLSAAHNEQFF
TRBV6-2/TRBV6-3,.,.,TRBJ1-5,TGTGCCAGCAGTTCCGGGACCCAACGCGAGCCCCAGCATTTT,CASSSGTQREPQHF
TRBV4-1,.,.,TRBJ1-4,TGTGCCAGCAGCCAATCTTCGGACAGTCGTCTGTTTTTT,CASSQSSDSRLFF
TRBV7-2,many,.,TRBJ1-1,TGTGCCAGCAGCCCTCCTTACACTGAAGCTTTCTTT,CASSPPYTEAFF
TRBV11-2,medium-sized,.,TRBJ1-2,TGTGCCAGCAGCTCGTTAGCGGCGGACAGTCGGAGGCAGAATGGCTACACCTTC,CASSSLAADSRRQNGYTF
TRBV19,few,.,TRBJ1-1,TGTGCCAGTAGTATAGATGGGGGGCTTGGGAATGAAGCTTTCTTT,CASSIDGGLGNEAFF
TRBV28,.,.,TRBJ1-2,TGTGCCAGCAGTCCGGCGACACCGGGGCTCTATGGCTACACCTTC,CASSPATPGLYGYTF
TRBV28,few,TRBD1,TRBJ2-5,TGTGCCAGCAGTTTAGGGACAGTAATGGTAGAGACCCAGTACTTC,CASSLGTVMVETQYF
TRBV5-1,.,TRBD1,TRBJ2-7,TGCGCCAGCAGCTTCCCAGGGGGCACCTACGAGCAGTACTTC,CASSFPGGTYEQYF
TRBV28,few,.,TRBJ1-5,TGTGCCAGCAGTTCTCGGCGGAATAGCAATCAGCCCCAGCATTTT,CASSSRRNSNQPQHF
TRBV12-3/TRBV12-4,few,.,TRBJ2-7,TGTGCCAGCAGCCCGGACCTATACTCCTACGAGCAGTACTTC,CASSPDLYSYEQYF
TRBV20-1,few,.,TRBJ2-7,TGCAGTGCTAGATCCCAACTCTCCTACGAGCAGTACTTC,CSARSQLSYEQYF
TRBV5-6,.,TRBD2,TRBJ2-7,TGTGCCAGCAGCTCACCGGGACTAGCCTACGAGCAGTACTTC,CASSSPGLAYEQYF
TRBV27,few,TRBD1,TRBJ2-2,TGTGCCAGCAGTTCCACCGGGACAGGCACCGGGGAGCTGTTTTTT,CASSSTGTGTGELFF
TRBV7-8,.,TRBD1,TRBJ1-1,TGTGCCAGCAGCTTAGGGACAGGGGGCGCCTGGACTGAAGCTTTCTTT,CASSLGTGGAWTEAFF
TRBV12-3/TRBV12-4,.,TRBD2,TRBJ2-2,TGTGCCACCCAACTAGCGGCGAACACCGGGGAGCTGTTTTTT,CATQLAANTGELFF
TRBV7-2,many,TRBD1,TRBJ2-7,TGTGCCAGCAGCTTAGATCCCGGACAGGCCTACGAGCAGTACTTC,CASSLDPGQAYEQYF
TRBV5-6,.,.,TRBJ1-1,TGTGCCAGCAGCTTCGGCGGTGGAGCTGAAGCTTTCTTT,CASSFGGGAEAFF
TRBV4-2,.,TRBD1,TRBJ1-2,TGTGCCAGCAGCCAAGATAATACTGGGACAGGGGTAAATGGCTACACCTTC,CASSQDNTGTGVNGYTF
TRBV15,.,TRBD1,TRBJ2-1,TGTGCCACCAGCACGACAGGGTACAATGAGCAGTTCTTC,CATSTTGYNEQFF
TRBV12-3/TRBV12-4,.,.,TRBJ2-6,TGTGCCAGCAGCCCCGGCAGCCTTGGGGCCAACGTCCTGACTTTC,CASSPGSLGANVLTF
TRBV20-1,.,TRBD2,TRBJ2-1,TGCAGTGCTAGAGATAGGCTAGCGGGAAACAATGAGCAGTTCTTC,CSARDRLAGNNEQFF
TRBV7-8,many,.,TRBJ1-5,TGTGCCAGCAGCCCCGGGGGGACTAATCAGCCCCAGCATTTT,CASSPGGTNQPQHF
TRBV7-3,few,.,TRBJ2-2,TGTGCCAGCAGCCATAACACCGGGGAGCTGTTTTTT,CASSHNTGELFF
TRBV11-2,many,.,TRBJ2-2,TGTGCCAGCAGCCTAATCAGGGAGACCGGGGAGCTGTTTTTT,CASSLIRETGELFF
TRBV4-1,.,TRBD1,TRBJ2-7,TGCGCCAGCAGCCAAGCGGGGACAGGGGGCTACGAGCAGTACTTC,CASSQAGTGGYEQYF
TRBV29-1,few,TRBD1,TRBJ2-1,TGCAGCGCCCCGGTGGGGACAGGTTCCTCCTACAATGAGCAGTTCTTC,CSAPVGTGSSYNEQFF
TRBV5-6,few,.,TRBJ2-5,TGTGCCAGCAGCCCCAGACCTACTCTAGATCCAGAGACCCAGTACTTC,CASSPRPTLDPETQYF
TRBV12-5,few,TRBD1,TRBJ2-7,TGTGCTAGTGCCCTGACAGGGGTGAGCGAGCAGTACTTC,CASALTGVSEQYF
TRBV5-1,many,TRBD2,TRBJ2-1,TGCGCCAGCAGCTTACCGGGACTAGCGGCCTACAATGAGCAGTTCTTC,CASSLPGLAAYNEQFF
TRBV5-1,.,TRBD2,TRBJ2-1,TGCGCCAGCAGCTTAAATAGCGGGGGGGCCGATGAGCAGTTCTTC,CASSLNSGGADEQFF
TRBV28,.,.,TRBJ2-2,TGTGCCAGCAGTCCACTTCTGGACACCGCCCGTTCCCTTTCGAACACCGGGGAGCTGTTTTTT,CASSPLLDTARSLSNTGELFF
TRBV24-1,few,TRBD1,TRBJ2-2,TGTGCCACCAGGGGGGTTTCGAACAGGGGAGCGAACACCGGGGAGCTGTTTTTT,CATRGVSNRGANTGELFF
TRBV6-5,.,.,TRBJ1-1,TGTGCCAGCAGTTCCCCGGACGCGGAGAACACTGAAGCTTTCTTT,CASSSPDAENTEAFF
TRBV4-1,.,.,TRBJ1-6,TGCGCCAGCAGCCAAGTCAGGACCGATGGTTCACCCCTCCACTTT,CASSQVRTDGSPLHF
TRBV10-2,few,.,TRBJ2-7,TGCGCCAGCAGTGACGGGCCCTACGAGCAGTACTTC,CASSDGPYEQYF
TRBV6-5,.,.,TRBJ1-1,TGTGCCAGCAGTACCCGAGCCAGGGCAAACACTGAAGCTTTCTTT,CASSTRARANTEAFF
TRBV28,few,TRBD1,TRBJ1-2,TGTGCCAGCAGTTCTTCCGACAGGGTTAACTATGGCTACACCTTC,CASSSSDRVNYGYTF
TRBV20-1,.,.,TRBJ2-1,TGCAGTGCTGTTTCCGGACAGAGCTCCTACAATGAGCAGTTCTTC,CSAVSGQSSYNEQFF
TRBV7-2,many,.,TRBJ2-2,TGTGCCAGCAGCTTGAGTAACACCGGGGAGCTGTTTTTT,CASSLSNTGELFF
TRBV20-1,.,TRBD1,TRBJ1-1,TGCAGTGCTCTAGACAGGGAAGGGGACTCAGCTGAAGCTTTCTTT,CSALDREGDSAEAFF
TRBV5-1,.,TRBD2,TRBJ2-7,TGCGCCAGCAGCCGACTAGCGGGATCATCCTACGAGCAGTACTTC,CASSRLAGSSYEQYF
TRBV7-6,many,.,TRBJ1-3,TGTGCCAGCAGCTTATCAGGGGCTGGAAACACCATATATTTT,CASSLSGAGNTIYF
TRBV7-2,medium-sized,.,TRBJ1-4,TGTGCCAGCACCACCGGAACCGAAAAACTGTTTTTT,CASTTGTEKLFF
TRBV5-1,many,.,TRBJ2-1,TGCGCCAGCAGCTTTGGACAGCAACGCAATGAGCAGTTCTTC,CASSFGQQRNEQFF
TRBV20-1,once,.,TRBJ2-7,TGCAGTGCTAGAGATCCGAGGGTAGGACTATACGAGCAGTACTTC,CSARDPRVGLYEQYF
TRBV30,few,.,TRBJ2-7,TGTGCCTGGAGTGCACAGGGCACCTACGAGCAGTACTTC,CAWSAQGTYEQYF
TRBV29-1,few,TRBD1,TRBJ1-1,TGCAGCGCTGAACAGGGGATAGGTACTGAAGCTTTCTTT,CSAEQGIGTEAFF
TRBV4-1,.,TRBD2,TRBJ2-3,TGCGCCAGCAGCCCAGGGACTAGCGGGAGTGAGGTGAGAGATACGCAGTATTTT,CASSPGTSGSEVRDTQYF
TRBV2,.,.,TRBJ2-6,TGTGCCAGCAGTGAATGGTCAGGGAGATACTCTGGGGCCAACGTCCTGACTTTC,CASSEWSGRYSGANVLTF
TRBV29-1,few,.,TRBJ1-2,TGCAGCGTTGCCCGCGGTGGGTCATATGGCTACACCTTC,CSVARGGSYGYTF